This TCR beta chain was identified during a study of beta chain features in type 1 diabetes. The isolated RNA, all of it, was reverse transcribed, so expressed TCRB transcripts were what got sequenced. TCRdb keeps only in-frame clones here, not all; method: immunoSEQ multiplex PCR. The sample records around 690,000 clones, around an eighth being singletons. This clone has only a few counts. Its antigen is not identified. Study results and limitations: For Type 1 diabetes patients, all four CD4+ subsets carried TCRB CDR3s that were moderately but significantly shorter. Resolution of whether HLA type affects TCRB rearrangement was not achieved here.

The CDR3 runs to 13 residues. Germline loops: CDR1 SGHDT, CDR2 YYEEEE. The V end lost 2 bases, the J end lost 5 bases, and 5 bases lay between the germline ends. The J gene is TRBJ1-6, the V gene TRBV5-6; D call uncertain. This receptor was identified in a man aged 25-40 years with type 1 diabetes. The sequencing sample was made of naive CD4+ T cells from blood. CDR3 bases: TGTGCCAGCAGCTTCGATCATAATTCACCCCTCCACTTT. This gives the protein CASSFDHNSPLHF. Drawing the rest from reference TRBV5-6 and TRBJ1-6, the complete variable domain is DAGVTQSPTHLIKTRGQQVTLRCSPKSGHDTVSWYQQALGQGPQFIFQYYEEEERQRGNFPDRFSGHQFPNYSSELNVNALLLGDSALYLCASSFDHNSPLHFGNGTRLTVT.